The rows below give T cell receptor beta chains drawn from one sample of a study of metastatic and nonmetastatic thyroid tumors. TCRdb re-called the PCR reads with MiXCR. Of tens of thousands of clones listed, 20% to 25% are singletons. What was sequenced was blood. These receptors originate from a female donor with papillary thyroid cancer or a benign thyroid nodule (not recorded which). Some clones in this sample may be carry-over from other donors' samples. Each CDR3 is given with its conserved first and last residue. Each record gives: V gene, J gene, clone size, D gene, CDR3 protein, CDR3 DNA. D genes are given only for firm matches. Not all rows give a size; the values are once, few, many and, for expanded clones, a class.

TRBV7-8	TRBJ1-1	NA	NA	CASSFHGGDTEAFF	TGTGCCAGCAGCTTCCACGGGGGGGACACTGAAGCTTTCTTT
TRBV6-1	TRBJ1-2	many	NA	CASSEAGLYYGYTF	TGTGCCAGCAGTGAAGCCGGGCTTTACTATGGCTACACCTTC
TRBV18	TRBJ1-1	NA	NA	CASSPSMNTEAFF	TGTGCCAGCTCACCATCGATGAACACTGAAGCTTTCTTT
TRBV2	TRBJ1-5	NA	NA	CASSEGGSSRQPQHF	TGTGCCAGCAGTGAAGGGGGGAGTTCACGACAGCCCCAGCATTTT
TRBV5-5	TRBJ2-2	NA	TRBD2	CASSLVSGTVTGELFF	TGTGCCAGCAGCTTGGTTAGCGGGACGGTTACCGGGGAGCTGTTTTTT
TRBV7-3	TRBJ2-5	many	NA	CASSLSQGMETQYF	TGTGCCAGCAGCTTAAGTCAGGGTATGGAGACCCAGTACTTC
TRBV6-5	TRBJ2-7	many	TRBD2	CASSYSAGTNYEQYF	TGTGCCAGCAGTTACTCTGCCGGGACTAACTACGAGCAGTACTTC
TRBV11-2	TRBJ2-1	many	NA	CASSLMVRGDEQFF	TGTGCCAGCAGCCTCATGGTTCGGGGAGATGAGCAGTTCTTC
TRBV11-2	TRBJ1-3	many	NA	CASSYIPGSGGNTIYF	TGTGCCAGCAGCTATATACCAGGTTCGGGTGGAAACACCATATATTTT
TRBV20-1	TRBJ1-5	many	TRBD1	CSATGQGLDRGNQPQHF	TGCAGTGCTACAGGACAGGGCCTTGATCGCGGCAATCAGCCCCAGCATTTT
TRBV4-3	TRBJ1-4	many	NA	CASSQDQAAKNEKLFF	TGCGCCAGCAGCCAAGATCAGGCAGCCAAGAATGAAAAACTGTTTTTT
TRBV4-1	TRBJ1-2	many	TRBD1	CASRPGQSLGYTF	TGCGCCAGCAGGCCGGGACAGTCATTGGGCTACACCTTC
TRBV25-1	TRBJ2-7	NA	TRBD2	CASTRGGGTYEQYF	TGTGCCAGCACCCGGGGGGGCGGTACCTACGAGCAGTACTTC
TRBV11-2	TRBJ1-3	many	NA	CASSFGGGNTIYF	TGTGCCAGCAGCTTTGGGGGTGGAAACACCATATATTTT
TRBV28	TRBJ2-5	many	TRBD1	CASSFRTGGIETQYF	TGTGCCAGCAGTTTTAGGACAGGGGGAATAGAGACCCAGTACTTC
TRBV9	TRBJ2-7	few	TRBD1	CASSAGTGASYEQYF	TGTGCCAGCAGCGCCGGGACAGGGGCTTCCTACGAGCAGTACTTC
TRBV10-3	TRBJ2-1	few	TRBD2	CAISESRASGTYNEQFF	TGTGCCATCAGTGAGTCGAGGGCTAGCGGGACATACAATGAGCAGTTCTTC
TRBV12-5	TRBJ2-7	many	TRBD1	CASGPGQGSNEQYF	TGTGCTAGTGGTCCGGGACAGGGGAGCAACGAGCAGTACTTC
TRBV6-1	TRBJ2-5	few	NA	CASSEAVSRQETQYF	TGTGCCAGCAGTGAAGCGGTATCCCGGCAGGAGACCCAGTACTTC
TRBV20-1	TRBJ2-2	NA	NA	CSASLPTGAHTGELFF	TGCAGTGCTAGCCTGCCCACGGGGGCCCACACCGGGGAGCTGTTTTTT
TRBV10-3	TRBJ2-5	many	NA	CAISETTVQETQYF	TGTGCCATCAGTGAAACGACAGTACAAGAGACCCAGTACTTC
TRBV6-1	TRBJ2-1	NA	NA	CASSPSIDEQFF	TGTGCCAGCAGCCCTAGTATTGACGAGCAGTTCTTC
TRBV10-3	TRBJ2-1	NA	NA	CAAGQPHSYNEQFF	TGTGCCGCTGGACAGCCCCACTCCTACAATGAGCAGTTCTTC
TRBV6-2/TRBV6-3	TRBJ2-2	many	NA	CATWEKNTGELFF	TGCGCAACCTGGGAGAAAAACACCGGGGAGCTGTTTTTT
TRBV4-2	TRBJ2-1	many	NA	CASSLGGSGDSYNEQFF	TGTGCCAGCAGCCTGGGTGGTAGCGGAGACTCCTACAATGAGCAGTTCTTC
TRBV19	TRBJ1-3	many	NA	CASSISSGNTIYF	TGTGCCAGTAGTATTTCCTCTGGAAACACCATATATTTT
TRBV6-2/TRBV6-3	TRBJ2-3	few	NA	CASSYFGLDTQYF	TGTGCCAGCAGTTACTTTGGACTAGATACGCAGTATTTT
TRBV20-1	TRBJ2-7	NA	NA	CSVRVGTPSYEQYF	TGCAGTGTTAGAGTTGGGACGCCCTCCTACGAGCAGTACTTC
TRBV6-2/TRBV6-3	TRBJ2-2	NA	NA	CASSYSATGELFF	TGTGCCAGCAGTTACTCCGCGACCGGTGAGCTGTTTTTT
TRBV19	TRBJ2-5	many	TRBD2	CASSIGSASGRGETQYF	TGTGCCAGTAGTATTGGTTCGGCTAGCGGGAGGGGTGAGACCCAGTACTTC
TRBV5-1	TRBJ1-1	NA	NA	CASSLDPPPMNTEAFF	TGCGCCAGCAGCTTGGACCCCCCCCCAATGAACACTGAAGCTTTCTTT
TRBV2	TRBJ1-2	NA	NA	CAGSEWARASGYTF	TGTGCCGGCAGTGAATGGGCCAGGGCCTCCGGCTACACCTTC
TRBV4-2	TRBJ2-3	many	NA	CASSQEQRFTDTQYF	TGTGCCAGCAGCCAAGAACAGAGGTTCACAGATACGCAGTATTTT
TRBV6-1	TRBJ2-7	NA	TRBD2	CASSEATSGAYEQYF	TGTGCCAGCAGTGAAGCGACTAGCGGGGCCTACGAGCAGTACTTC
TRBV6-1	TRBJ2-7	NA	TRBD1	CASRTTGTGTYEQYF	TGTGCCAGCAGGACCACCGGGACAGGGACCTACGAGCAGTACTTC
TRBV29-1	TRBJ2-1	many	TRBD2	CSVLTSGADNEQFF	TGCAGCGTACTGACTAGCGGGGCCGACAATGAGCAGTTCTTC
TRBV12-3/TRBV12-4	TRBJ2-5	NA	NA	CASSSTVEDTQYF	TGTGCCAGCAGTTCGACAGTGGAAGATACCCAGTACTTC
TRBV18	TRBJ2-7	NA	TRBD1	CASSPGTVISYEQYF	TGTGCCAGCTCACCAGGGACAGTGATCTCCTACGAGCAGTACTTC
TRBV12-3/TRBV12-4	TRBJ2-2	NA	NA	CASSPMNTGELFF	TGTGCCAGCAGTCCCATGAACACCGGGGAGCTGTTTTTT
TRBV5-6	TRBJ1-2	NA	TRBD1	CASSWGTGSGYTF	TGTGCCAGCAGCTGGGGGACAGGGAGCGGCTACACCTTC
TRBV20-1	TRBJ2-7	NA	TRBD1	CSATTGTGSYEQYF	TGCAGTGCTACAACCGGGACAGGATCCTACGAGCAGTACTTC
TRBV19	TRBJ2-5	NA	TRBD2	CARLAGGGPLETQYF	TGTGCCAGATTGGCCGGGGGGGGGCCGTTAGAGACCCAGTACTTC
TRBV5-1	TRBJ1-2	few	TRBD1	CASSKDRNYGYTF	TGCGCCAGCAGCAAGGACAGGAACTATGGCTACACCTTC
TRBV6-1	TRBJ1-6	few	NA	CASKEASPVVSYNSPLHF	TGTGCCAGCAAGGAAGCAAGCCCGGTGGTCTCCTATAATTCACCCCTCCACTTT
TRBV20-1	TRBJ2-3	many	NA	CSAGGARSDTQYF	TGCAGTGCGGGCGGGGCTCGATCAGATACGCAGTATTTT
TRBV29-1	TRBJ1-1	many	NA	CSVEIFTEAFF	TGCAGCGTTGAGATTTTCACTGAAGCTTTCTTT
TRBV9	TRBJ2-2	many	NA	CASSVDQTIGELFF	TGTGCCAGCAGCGTGGATCAGACGATCGGGGAGCTGTTTTTT
TRBV5-1	TRBJ2-5	NA	NA	CASSSKSRALGEGQYF	TGCGCCAGCAGCTCTAAGTCCAGGGCCCTCGGGGAAGGCCAGTACTTC
TRBV28	TRBJ1-3	NA	TRBD1	CASRRTGPDSGNTIYF	TGTGCCAGCAGAAGGACAGGACCCGACTCTGGAAACACCATATATTTT